Following are 9 T cell receptor beta chains from one sample sequenced in a study of blood T cell repertoires in COVID-19. Produced via immunoSEQ multiplex PCR; TCRdb's table is partial and in-frame only. Here the sample spans approximately 89,000 clones, approximately 86% being singletons. Sequenced input: peripheral blood. The receptor source for this set is a woman in her 70s with active or convalescent COVID-19.

The chain is built from TRBV5-1 and TRBJ2-7; unclear D gene. The CDR3 is 14 residues long. Germline V gene lookup returns CDR1 SGHRS and CDR2 YFSETQ. V lost 7 bases and J 0 bases, leaving 14 bases between the germline ends. The CDR3 loop reads CASRGDPSSYEQYF. For the CDR3, the DNA is TGCGCCAGCCGCGGTGACCCGAGCTCCTACGAGCAGTACTTC.

The genes are TRBV5-1 and TRBJ2-3; 7 nucleotides match TRBD1. Germline assignment: CDR1 SGHRS and CDR2 YFSETQ. Germline trimming cut 3 bases from V and 6 bases from J; bases unmatched to any gene: 10. The CDR3 is made up of 15 amino acids. This CDR3 is CASSSGQASADTQYF. The DNA of the CDR3 is TGCGCCAGCAGCTCCGGACAGGCCTCAGCGGATACGCAGTATTTT.

The chain employs TRBV2 and TRBJ2-7; 9 nucleotides line up with TRBD1. This CDR3 has 13 residues. Germline CDR1 reads SNHLY; CDR2 reads FYNNEI. J was trimmed by 6 bases and V by 8 bases; bases with no gene match: 8. The CDR3 bases are TGTGCCAGCGACCGGGACAGGGTTGCCGAGCAGTACTTC. It encodes CASDRDRVAEQYF.

This sequence joins TRBV6-5 and TRBJ2-1; TRBD1 matches 9 bases. Germline values: CDR1 MNHEY, CDR2 SVGAGI. Trimming cost V 3 bases and J 6 bases; bases outside gene matches: 6. This CDR3 comprises 15 residues. CDR3 amino acids: CASSYTGGSFNEQFF. The DNA of the CDR3 is TGTGCCAGCAGTTATACAGGGGGCTCTTTCAATGAGCAGTTCTTC.

The rearrangement uses TRBV6-2 or TRBV6-3 and TRBJ2-7; D remains unclear. V was pared by 2 bases and J by 3 bases, with 8 bases between. The CDR3 contains 13 residues. Germline CDR1 is MNHEY and CDR2 is SVGEGT. The CDR3 sequence is CASSYNPFYEQYF. In nucleotides, the CDR3 is TGTGCCAGCAGTTACAATCCCTTCTACGAGCAGTACTTC.

The genes are TRBV7-8 and TRBJ1-3, with D hard to call. The germline gives CDR1 SGHVS, CDR2 FQNEAQ. Trimming pared 3 bases from V and 2 bases from J, leaving 8 bases between. The CDR3 sequence is 14 residues long. The CDR3 loop reads CASSFSPPGNTIYF. CDR3 nucleotides: TGTGCCAGCAGCTTTAGTCCCCCTGGAAACACCATATATTTT.

This clone was seen only once. The V gene is TRBV7-2, the J gene TRBJ1-1; possibly TRBD1 for D (5 bases). Trimming removed 2 bases at V and 0 bases at J, with 10 bases between. The CDR3 runs to 15 residues. Germline CDR1 reads SGHTA; CDR2 reads FQGNSA. The CDR3 DNA is TGTGCCAGCAGCTTATATGGGGGGTTGAACACTGAAGCTTTCTTT. This codes for CASSLYGGLNTEAFF.

CDR3 loop: CASSPNSGGNTGELFF. CDR3 bases: TGTGCCAGCTCACCAAATAGCGGGGGAAACACCGGGGAGCTGTTTTTT. The chain combines TRBV18 with TRBJ2-2; 9 nucleotides line up with TRBD2. This CDR3 contains 16 residues. Germline values: CDR1 KGHSH, CDR2 LQKENI. J was trimmed by 2 bases and V by 2 bases; bases with no gene match: 3.

The V call is TRBV5-4, the J call TRBJ2-5; D unresolved. The CDR3 contains 13 residues. Germline lookup yields CDR1 SGHNT and CDR2 YYREEE (reference sequence). V lost 1 base, J lost 5 bases, and 9 bases lay in between. The CDR3 loop is CASSLISEETQYF. The CDR3, as DNA: TGTGCCAGCAGCTTGATAAGCGAGGAGACCCAGTACTTC.